This T cell receptor beta chain was sequenced in a study of radiotherapy plus CTLA-4 blockade in lung cancer. Study information: Objective response rate was 18%; disease control rate, under 35%. Study-wide results and limits: Some TCR clones had been derived from tumors. These clones expanded in peripheral blood after radiotherapy plus ipilimumab.

This clone occurred a few times. The antigen remains unidentified. Patients in the study, people with chemo-refractory metastatic non-small-cell lung cancer, received focal radiation plus ipilimumab CTLA-4 blockade. Generated by immunoSEQ multiplex PCR, the TCRdb table keeps only in-frame clones and is missing some. Of around 78,000 clones in the sample, around 78% are singletons; the top ten hold 4%. This TCR derives from a human donor with non-small cell lung cancer who had a partial response to radiotherapy plus ipilimumab. Some clones in this sample may be carry-over from other donors' samples. The sample here was peripheral blood, taken from a patient treated with radiotherapy plus ipilimumab.

In nucleotides, the CDR3 is TGTGCCAGCAGTTTAACCCTAGGTACCAAGCTCTCCTACGAGCAGTACTTC. It encodes CASSLTLGTKLSYEQYF. The chain recombines TRBV28 with TRBJ2-7; D remains ambiguous. CDR1 and CDR2 from the germline V gene are MDHEN and SYDVKM. V lost 2 bases to trimming and J lost 0 bases, with 17 bases between them. This CDR3 has 17 residues.